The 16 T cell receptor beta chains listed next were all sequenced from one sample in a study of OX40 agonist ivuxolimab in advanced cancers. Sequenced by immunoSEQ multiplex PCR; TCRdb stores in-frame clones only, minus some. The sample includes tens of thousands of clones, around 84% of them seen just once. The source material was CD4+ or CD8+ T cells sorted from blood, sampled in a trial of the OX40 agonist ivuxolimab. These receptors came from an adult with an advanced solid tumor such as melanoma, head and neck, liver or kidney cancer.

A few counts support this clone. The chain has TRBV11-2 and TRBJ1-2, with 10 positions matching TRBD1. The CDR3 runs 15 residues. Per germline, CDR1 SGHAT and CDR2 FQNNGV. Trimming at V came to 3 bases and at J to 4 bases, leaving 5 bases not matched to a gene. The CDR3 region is CASSLPGQGTYGYTF. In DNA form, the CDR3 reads TGTGCCAGCAGCTTGCCGGGACAGGGGACCTATGGCTACACCTTC.

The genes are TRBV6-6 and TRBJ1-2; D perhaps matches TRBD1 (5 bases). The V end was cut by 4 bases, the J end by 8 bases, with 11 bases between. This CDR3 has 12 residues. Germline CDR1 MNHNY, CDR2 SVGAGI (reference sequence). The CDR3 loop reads CASSSLSGGYTF. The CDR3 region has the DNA TGTGCCAGCAGTTCCCTGTCAGGGGGCTACACCTTC.

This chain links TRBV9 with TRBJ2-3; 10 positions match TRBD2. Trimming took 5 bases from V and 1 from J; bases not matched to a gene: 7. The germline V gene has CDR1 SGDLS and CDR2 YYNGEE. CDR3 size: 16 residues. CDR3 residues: CASSPTGTSGTDTQYF. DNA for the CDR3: TGTGCCAGCAGTCCTACCGGGACTAGCGGCACAGATACGCAGTATTTT.

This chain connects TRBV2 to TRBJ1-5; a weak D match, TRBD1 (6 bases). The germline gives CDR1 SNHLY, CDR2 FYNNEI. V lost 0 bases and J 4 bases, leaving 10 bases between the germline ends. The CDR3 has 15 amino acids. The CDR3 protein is CASSEASRGNQPQHF. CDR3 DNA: TGTGCCAGCAGTGAAGCATCGAGGGGGAATCAGCCCCAGCATTTT.

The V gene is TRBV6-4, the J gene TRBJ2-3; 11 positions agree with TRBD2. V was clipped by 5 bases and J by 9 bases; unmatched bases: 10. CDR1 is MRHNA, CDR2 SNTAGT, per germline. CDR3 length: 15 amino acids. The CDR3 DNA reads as TGTGCCAGCAGTCCCCTAGCGGGAGGTCTATCCACGCAGTATTTT. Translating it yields CASSPLAGGLSTQYF.

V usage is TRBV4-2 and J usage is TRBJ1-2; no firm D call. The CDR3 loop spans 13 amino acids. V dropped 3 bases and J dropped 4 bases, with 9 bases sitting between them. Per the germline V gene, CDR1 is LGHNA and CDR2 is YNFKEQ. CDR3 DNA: TGTGCCAGCAGCCAGAGAGGTCGCTATGGCTACACCTTC. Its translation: CASSQRGRYGYTF.

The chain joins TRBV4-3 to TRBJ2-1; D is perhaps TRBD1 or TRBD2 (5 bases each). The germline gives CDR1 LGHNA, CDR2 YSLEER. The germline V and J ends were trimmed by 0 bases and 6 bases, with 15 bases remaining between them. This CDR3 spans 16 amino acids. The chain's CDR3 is CASSQDGGTGLNEQFF. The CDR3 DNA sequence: TGCGCCAGCAGCCAAGATGGGGGAACTGGGCTCAATGAGCAGTTCTTC.

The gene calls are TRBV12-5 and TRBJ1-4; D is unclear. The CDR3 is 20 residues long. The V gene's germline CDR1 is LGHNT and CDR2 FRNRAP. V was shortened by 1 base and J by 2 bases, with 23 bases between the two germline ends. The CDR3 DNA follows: TGTGCTAGTGGTTTGGAACCCCCCCGGTGGGAGGGCCGGACTAATGAAAAACTGTTTTTT. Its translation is CASGLEPPRWEGRTNEKLFF.

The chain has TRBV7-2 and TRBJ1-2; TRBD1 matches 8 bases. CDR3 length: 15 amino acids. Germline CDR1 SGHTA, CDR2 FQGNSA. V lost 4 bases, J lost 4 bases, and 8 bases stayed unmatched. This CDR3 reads CASSSGQGFSYGYTF. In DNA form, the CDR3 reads TGTGCCAGCAGCTCCGGACAGGGTTTCTCCTATGGCTACACCTTC.

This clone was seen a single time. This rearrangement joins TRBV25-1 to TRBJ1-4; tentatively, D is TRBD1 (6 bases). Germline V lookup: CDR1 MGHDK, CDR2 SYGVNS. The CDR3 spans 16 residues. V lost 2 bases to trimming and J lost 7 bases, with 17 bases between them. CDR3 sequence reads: CASSELGGRHLEKLFF. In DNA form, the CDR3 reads TGTGCCAGCAGTGAACTAGGGGGACGACACCTTGAAAAACTGTTTTTT.

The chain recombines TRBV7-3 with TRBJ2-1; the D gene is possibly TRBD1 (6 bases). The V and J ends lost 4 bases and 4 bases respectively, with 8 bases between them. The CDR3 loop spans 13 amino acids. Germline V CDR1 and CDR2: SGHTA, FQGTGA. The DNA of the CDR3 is TGTGCCAGCAGCTCGGACAGATACAATGAGCAGTTCTTC. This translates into CASSSDRYNEQFF.

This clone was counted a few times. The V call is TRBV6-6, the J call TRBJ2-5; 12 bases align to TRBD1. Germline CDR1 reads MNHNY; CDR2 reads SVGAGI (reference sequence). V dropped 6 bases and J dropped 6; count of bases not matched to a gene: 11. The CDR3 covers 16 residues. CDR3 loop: CASRLNPGQGAKTQYF. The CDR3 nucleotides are TGTGCCAGCAGACTAAACCCGGGACAGGGGGCGAAGACCCAGTACTTC.

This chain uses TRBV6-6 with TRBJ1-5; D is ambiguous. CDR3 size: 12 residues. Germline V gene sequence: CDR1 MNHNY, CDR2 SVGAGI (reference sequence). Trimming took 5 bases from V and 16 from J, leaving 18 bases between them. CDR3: CASSDSIGTIHF. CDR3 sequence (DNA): TGTGCCAGCAGTGATAGTATTGGTACGATTCATTTT.

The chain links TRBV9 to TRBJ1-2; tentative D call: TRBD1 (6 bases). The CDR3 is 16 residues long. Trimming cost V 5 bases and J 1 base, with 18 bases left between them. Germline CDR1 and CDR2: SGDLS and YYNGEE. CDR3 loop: CASSDPTGSSNYGYTF. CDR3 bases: TGTGCCAGCAGTGACCCAACAGGGTCGAGTAACTATGGCTACACCTTC.

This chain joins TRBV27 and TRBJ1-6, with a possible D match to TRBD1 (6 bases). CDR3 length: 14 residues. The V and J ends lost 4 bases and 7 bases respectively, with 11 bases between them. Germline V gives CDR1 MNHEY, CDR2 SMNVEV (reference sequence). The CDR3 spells CASSSTGINSPLHF. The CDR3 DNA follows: TGTGCCAGCAGTTCCACAGGGATAAATTCACCCCTCCACTTT.

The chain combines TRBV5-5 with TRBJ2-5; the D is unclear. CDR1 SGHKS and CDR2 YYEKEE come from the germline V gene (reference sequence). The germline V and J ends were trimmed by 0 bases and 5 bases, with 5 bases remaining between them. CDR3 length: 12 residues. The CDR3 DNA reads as TGTGCCAGCAGCTTGGATACGGAGACCCAGTACTTC. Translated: CASSLDTETQYF.